This T cell receptor (beta chain) comes out of a study of blood T cell repertoires in COVID-19. Whole-study context: The cDNA or gDNA used as material had been derived from T cells, B-cell-depleted T cells, or PBMCs.

Only in-frame clones appear in the TCRdb table, and some are missing; sequencing was by immunoSEQ multiplex PCR. The repertoire holds around 64,000 clones, with 91% as singletons. This CDR3 is built from 17 residues. CDR1 and CDR2 from the germline V gene are SGHNT and YENEEA. The V gene end was trimmed by 2 bases and the J gene end by 5 bases; junction bases not matched to a gene: 10. The sequence derives from a human donor in a cohort sampled during active COVID-19. The sequencing input was peripheral blood. The chain carries TRBV11-3 and TRBJ2-2; 8 bases agree with TRBD1. In DNA form, the CDR3 reads TGTGCCAGCAGCTTAAGTATTAGGACAGGGAGAACCGGGGAGCTGTTTTTT. Encoded protein: CASSLSIRTGRTGELFF.